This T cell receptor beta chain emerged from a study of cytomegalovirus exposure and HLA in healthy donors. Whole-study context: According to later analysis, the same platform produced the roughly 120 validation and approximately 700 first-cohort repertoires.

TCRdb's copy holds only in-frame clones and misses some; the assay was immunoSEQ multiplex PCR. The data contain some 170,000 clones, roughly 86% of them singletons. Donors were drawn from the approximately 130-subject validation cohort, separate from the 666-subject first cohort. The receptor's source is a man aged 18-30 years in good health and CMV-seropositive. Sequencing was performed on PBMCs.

The CDR3: CASSAGVRDTEAFF. The CDR3 region has the DNA TGTGCCAGCAGCGCGGGGGTCAGGGACACTGAAGCTTTCTTT. This rearrangement joins TRBV9 to TRBJ1-1; a weak D match, TRBD1 (5 bases). V was shortened by 3 bases and J by 3 bases, with 12 bases between the two germline ends. Per germline, CDR1 SGDLS and CDR2 YYNGEE. This CDR3 region has 14 residues.